This TCR beta chain was profiled in a study of vaccination effects on CD4 cells after COVID-19. About the research overall: Participants were given two doses of BNT162b2 or mRNA-1273 vaccine.

Antigen-specific CD4+ T cell clonotypes were called by their expansion after viral peptide-pool culture in ViraFEST. Subsequent to a culture period of 10 to 11 days, CD4+ T cells were isolated. People in the vaccine group had not been infected with SARS-CoV-2 before, and their nucleocapsid antibodies were negative. With 10 ug/ml peptides and around 10 IU/ml IL-2, fewer than 2.5 million PBMC per well were cultured. IL-2 medium was substituted for half the medium on days 3 and 7. V lost 7 bases, J lost 8 bases, and 9 bases stayed unmatched. The V gene's germline CDR1 is WSHSY and CDR2 SAAADI. This CDR3 spans 13 amino acids. TCRdb's copy holds only in-frame clones and misses some; the assay was immunoSEQ multiplex PCR. The table shows 65,000 to 90,000 clones, with under 85% occurring only once. Study findings and constraints: Convalescent patients in the study were few, and early post-infection timepoints were absent.

Note on this clone: No antigen is known for it.

The rearrangement joins TRBV10-2 to TRBJ1-2; 8 bases map to TRBD1. The material was CD4+ T cells from PBMCs cultured with HCoV-NL63 spike peptides, obtained before COVID-19 vaccination. The receptor was isolated from a human donor who received a COVID-19 vaccine. The CDR3 sequence is CASKRQGALGYTF. CDR3 nucleotides: TGCGCCAGCAAGCGGCAGGGGGCGTTGGGCTACACCTTC.